This T cell receptor (beta chain) comes out of a study of blood T cells in healthy people across ages. As for the study in general: Every two T cells gave about one barcoded beta molecule via template switching.

Next came a second PCR, run for about 7 to 11 cycles, which used a sample-barcoded 5' primer along with a J-beta primer mix. TCRdb independently ran MiXCR on the 5' RACE reads; one entry per CDR3 protein. The data hold about 970,000 distinct CDR3 sequences, with roughly half observed a single time. Per the germline V gene, CDR1 is GTSNPN and CDR2 is SVGIG (reference sequence). Trimming pared 3 bases from V and 5 bases from J, leaving 17 bases between. The CDR3 extends over 14 amino acids. The sequence was collected from a woman aged 55-69 years in good health. Sequenced: blood. The V gene is TRBV30, the J gene TRBJ2-7, with D unclear. CDR3 amino acids: CAWSYPLGLDEQYF. DNA for the CDR3: TGTGCCTGGAGCTACCCGCTAGGATTGGACGAGCAGTACTTC.